This T cell receptor beta chain was recovered during a study of blood T cell repertoires in COVID-19. Study summary: Both acute and convalescent COVID-19 samples were obtained from the United States, Italy and Spain. PBMCs, B-cell-depleted T cells, or T cells were the source of the cDNA or gDNA that made up the material.

Germline V lookup: CDR1 LNHDA, CDR2 SQIVND (reference sequence). This CDR3 has 14 residues. Per the original methods: Using reference gene primer amplification, nucleated cell counts were estimated. Here immunoSEQ multiplex PCR was the method, and the copy in TCRdb shows in-frame clones only, minus some. The V and J calls and clone size were taken over from that table, and D and trimming were inferred from the DNA. Here the sample spans some 96,000 clones, approximately 90% being singletons. Sequencing input: peripheral blood. The TCR was taken from a man aged 50 or older with active COVID-19. The chain carries TRBV19 and TRBJ2-2, with TRBD1 matching over 9 bases. DNA for the CDR3: TGTGCAAGTCGGACAGGGGTCGACACCGGGGAGCTGTTTTTT. Encoded protein: CASRTGVDTGELFF.